This TCR beta chain was sequenced in a study of cytomegalovirus exposure and HLA in healthy donors (dated by TCRdb to about 2017). With regard to the full study: According to an earlier analysis of 550 to 750 of the donors, 150 million to 200 million T cells yielded 100 million or so unique TCR beta sequences and roughly 280 Gb of sequence data. An early release covering roughly 600 HLA-typed donors comprised approximately 290 gigabases of sequencing data and 85 million or so unique TCR sequences. Of the roughly 400 genotyped donors, 65% to 90% fell in the genetic ancestry cluster associated with self-reported Caucasian donors. The study aimed to test whether signatures of past pathogen exposure could be identified by cataloging public T cell receptors. The study used immunosequencing to profile the T cell repertoires of 600 to 850 subjects and linked those repertoires to cytomegalovirus serostatus. Besides the first cohort of around 670 subjects, a separate validation cohort made up of about 120 different subjects was used. To predict cytomegalovirus infection status, the study brought together high-throughput TCR immunosequencing, statistical association of individual TCRs with disease status, and machine learning. In a later analysis, previously published TCR beta repertoires from 666 donors were re-analyzed and high-resolution HLA genotyping was added so that TCR occurrence patterns could be studied. The later analysis used no new phenotypic data to find candidate immune exposures, relying instead on TCR beta sequences and their occurrence across donors. In an earlier analysis of roughly 540 of the donors, high-throughput TCR beta sequencing was used to judge whether each TCR beta V gene segment behaved as functional or pseudogenic. Donor age, sex, ethnicity and CMV serostatus were compiled together with the repertoire data. A later genetic analysis used genome-wide SNP genotypes for about three fifths of the 666 donors, treating that subset as a discovery cohort. Every discovery cohort repertoire had been produced on one sequencing platform. HLA typing covered class I and class II loci at four-digit resolution. Typing coverage varied by locus: 629-630 donors for A, B, C, DRB1 and DQB1; under 550 for DQA1; some 610 for DPA1; approximately 470 for DPB1. About five DR-DQ haplotypes were treated as single units for association and clustering because of strong linkage in the cohort. On average, 235,054 unique TCR beta nucleotide sequences were sequenced per donor among some 430 genotyped donors of the cohort, with 15% to 20% of those sequences being non-productive.

The library was obtained by the immunoSEQ multiplex PCR assay. A mixture of 60 forward primers for TCR Vbeta segments and 13 reverse primers for TCR Jbeta segments was used in the multiplex PCR. A multiplex PCR assay on genomic DNA amplified the CDR3 region of rearranged TCR beta genes. On the Illumina HiSeq System, the amplified TCR beta libraries were sequenced as 87-base-pair reads. The paper's data handling went like this. A later analysis tallied around 87 million unique TCR beta chains across the 610 or so repertoires, and approximately 12 million of those chains were shared by two or more donors. Raw reads were error-corrected and collapsed into unique sequences by a nearest-neighbor algorithm in which closely related sequences were merged to remove PCR and sequencing errors. CDR3 sequences were aligned to IMGT reference sequences to assign V, D and J gene segments. For a sequence to be retained, a match of at least six nucleotides was required to both a V gene segment and a J gene segment. Rearrangements were classified as productive when the CDR3 lacked stop codons and remained in frame with V and J, and all other rearrangements were classified as non-productive. Following IMGT convention, CDR3 was defined as the stretch from the second conserved V-encoded cysteine to the conserved J-encoded phenylalanine. In an earlier analysis of 550 to 650 of the donors, sequences lacking an unambiguous match to a single V gene segment were excluded. In an earlier analysis of approximately 590 of the donors, V segments were called functional above 56.7% productive rearrangements and were called segregating when the between-donor standard deviation exceeded 5%. A statistical classification framework was built to diagnose cytomegalovirus status from the catalog of TCR beta chain sequences. A later analysis assigned V and J genes by comparing TCR nucleotide sequences with IMGT/GENE-DB human TR gene sequences. Using the TCRdist pipeline, a later analysis assigned CDR3 sequences along with most-parsimonious VDJ recombination scenarios. In a later analysis, each TCR beta chain was defined by its CDR3 amino acid sequence together with its V-gene family, and reads without a unique V-gene family were excluded. As a way to deal with suspected cross-contamination and a sequencing artifact, a later analysis dropped 500 to 700 nucleotide sequences that were highly shared and had low generation probability. A later analysis calculated a clonal expansion index for each public chain from normalized within-repertoire ranks of inferred template counts. A later analysis computed generation probabilities with a VDJ recombination model fitted to out-of-frame rearrangements, and checked the results against IGoR. In a later analysis, TCR-TCR, TCR-HLA and TCR-CMV co-occurrence was scored with hypergeometric tests, and a repertoire-size bias correction was applied to TCR pairs. False discovery rates were estimated in a later analysis by permuting HLA or CMV assignments 20 times. A later analysis grouped co-occurring TCRs with DBSCAN, adding TCRdist sequence similarity when clustering within HLA-allele-positive subsets. Repertoires with fewer than 30,000 or more than 120,000 public chains were left out of co-occurrence clustering, as were five repertoires with anomalous nucleotide sharing. Imported from immuneACCESS, the table was reduced by TCRdb to in-frame sequences with V and J called. These copies leave out some clones; in studies compared against another copy, an unresolved V gene accounts for under half, and the cause of the remainder is not known. For V, J and clone size, that table is used; D and trimming come from the DNA. This sample has under 150,000 clones in its table, and 80% to 90% of those were observed once. The ten largest clones represent less than 5.5% of the sample.

Turning to this clone: It has no known antigen specificity. There are no base qualities to consult, and no much larger clone falls within one base.

The cohort was made up of around 720 healthy bone marrow donors. At the time of sampling, all cohort members were nominally healthy, though unrecorded immune exposures were likely present. The donor was CMV seronegative and belonged to the group of approximately 320 seronegative cohort members. Every donor gave a peripheral blood sample, and the peripheral blood mononuclear cells from that sample were used for TCR beta sequencing. Genomic DNA extraction from the blood cell samples was performed with the Qiagen DNeasy Blood Extraction Kit. Paper-wide results and their limitations: It was suggested by the authors that the approach could potentially be generalized to other disease states and immunological phenotypes. In an earlier analysis of more than 450 of the donors, most TCR beta V segments were observed in productive rearrangements about 87% or about 30% of the time, broadly matching IMGT annotations. In a later analysis, TCR association rates were found to vary across HLA loci, with the most associated TCRs seen for DRB1 alleles and the fewest for HLA-C alleles. A further reported finding was that TCR beta sequences accurately predicted the HLA-A and HLA-B alleles for most subjects in the first cohort. A later genetic analysis associated a missense DCLRE1C variant with V-gene and J-gene trimming of TCR beta chains, and an independent cohort replicated the association. At a false discovery rate of 0.05, a later analysis linked 16,951 TCR beta sequences to specific HLA alleles. In this cohort, only TCR beta chains were sequenced, and detectable features were limited by the absence of alpha or paired-chain data. Roughly uniform sequencing depth across donors was assumed in presence/absence analyses, although this assumption may not hold. A later analysis found that HLA-associated TCR beta chains were more clonally expanded and had lower generation probabilities than equally common non-associated chains. The only immune exposure information available for the cohort was CMV serostatus. Because counts were too low, more than 15 rarely observed V segments, including chromosome 9 orphons, were left out of the earlier analysis of roughly 600 of the donors. A few of the identified cytomegalovirus-associated TCR beta chains were confirmed in vitro to be specific for cytomegalovirus antigens. Most CMV-associated TCR beta chains appeared to be HLA-restricted in a later analysis, and the HLA associations seemed to be driven largely by CMV exposure. Because the 87-base-pair reads could not distinguish some IMGT-functional V segments, including TRBV6-2 and TRBV6-3, those segments were excluded. A total of fewer than 200 TCR beta chains were listed by the study as associated with cytomegalovirus. HLA typing was unavailable for some donors at each locus, so association tests used only the typed subset. Compared with the 666-donor mean, donors in an Asian-associated ancestry cluster had fewer N-insertions in productive TCRs, according to a later genetic analysis. A cluster of highly shared sequence variants was judged likely to represent a technical artifact of the sequencing pipeline. Linkage disequilibrium might explain the correlated functional status among segregating V segments, but an unknown experimental factor could not be ruled out. When HLA alleles, especially DR and DQ, strongly co-occurred, attributing TCR associations to individual alleles was difficult. In both the original and validation cohorts, the classifier was reported to diagnose cytomegalovirus status with high specificity and sensitivity. While some public TCRs were present in many individuals, most TCR sequences turned up only very rarely across donors. In a later analysis, several top co-occurrence clusters were reported to appear linked to parvovirus B19, influenza, CMV and Epstein-Barr virus.

Its CDR3 holds 16 amino acids, cysteine through phenylalanine. Only the CDR3 DNA stays, 48 bases, in frame from base 1. V has 5 bases trimmed and J has 8 bases trimmed; junction bases matching no gene number 13. The germline V gene sets CDR1 to SGHNT and CDR2 to YENEEA. Material: PBMCs. The source is a woman aged 30 to 39 in good health and CMV-seronegative. The chain is encoded by TRBV11-3 joined to TRBJ2-1, and 9 junctional nucleotides match TRBD1. DNA sequence: TGTGCCAGCAGCAGGGATGGGACAGGGAAGCAGGATGAGCAGTTCTTC. Translated, this is CASSRDGTGKQDEQFF.